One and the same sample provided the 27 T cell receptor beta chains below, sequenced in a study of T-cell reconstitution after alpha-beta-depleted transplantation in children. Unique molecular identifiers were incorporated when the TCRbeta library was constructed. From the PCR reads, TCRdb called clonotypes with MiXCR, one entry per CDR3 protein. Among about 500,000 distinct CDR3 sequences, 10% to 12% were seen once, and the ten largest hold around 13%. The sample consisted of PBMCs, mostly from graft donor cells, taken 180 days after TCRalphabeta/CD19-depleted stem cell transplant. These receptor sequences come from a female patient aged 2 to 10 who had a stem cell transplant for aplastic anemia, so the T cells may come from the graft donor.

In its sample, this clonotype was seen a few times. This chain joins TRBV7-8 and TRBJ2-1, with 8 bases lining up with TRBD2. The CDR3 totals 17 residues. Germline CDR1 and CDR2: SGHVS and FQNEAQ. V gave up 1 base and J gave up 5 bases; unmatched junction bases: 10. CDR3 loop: CASSLDGISGINNEQFF. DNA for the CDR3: TGTGCCAGCAGCTTAGACGGGATTAGCGGGATCAACAATGAGCAGTTCTTC.

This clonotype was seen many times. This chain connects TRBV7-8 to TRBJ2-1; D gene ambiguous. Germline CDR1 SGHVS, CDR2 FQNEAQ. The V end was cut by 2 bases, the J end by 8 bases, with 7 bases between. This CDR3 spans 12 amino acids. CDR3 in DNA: TGTGCCAGCAGCTTAAAGGTGGATGAGCAGTTCTTC. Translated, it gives CASSLKVDEQFF.

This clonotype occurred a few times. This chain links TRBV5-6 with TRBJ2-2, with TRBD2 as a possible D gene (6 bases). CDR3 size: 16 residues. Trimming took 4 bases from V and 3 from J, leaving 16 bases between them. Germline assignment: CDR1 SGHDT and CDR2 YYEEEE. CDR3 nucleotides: TGTGCCAGCAGCCGCTGGAGGGCCATAGACACCGGGGAGCTGTTTTTT. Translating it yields CASSRWRAIDTGELFF. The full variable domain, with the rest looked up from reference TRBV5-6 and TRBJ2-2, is DAGVTQSPTHLIKTRGQQVTLRCSPKSGHDTVSWYQQALGQGPQFIFQYYEEEERQRGNFPDRFSGHQFPNYSSELNVNALLLGDSALYLCASSRWRAIDTGELFFGEGSRLTVL.

CDR3 sequence reads: CASNPSGTSGSGADTQYF. CDR3 DNA sequence: TGTGCCAGTAATCCATCCGGGACTAGCGGGAGCGGGGCAGATACGCAGTATTTT. The chain combines TRBV19 with TRBJ2-3; the match to TRBD2 covers 14 bases. Germline lookup yields CDR1 LNHDA and CDR2 SQIVND (reference sequence). The CDR3 consists of 18 residues. Trimming removed 7 bases from V and 4 bases from J; junction bases left unmatched: 13.

The CDR3 protein is CATSDFPSGRAPDTQYF. DNA of the CDR3: TGTGCCACCAGTGATTTCCCTAGCGGGAGGGCCCCCGATACGCAGTATTTT. The V call is TRBV24-1, the J call TRBJ2-3, with 12 positions matching TRBD2. Trimming took 1 base from V and 6 from J; bases not matched to a gene: 7. The CDR3 spans 17 residues. Looked up from germline, CDR1 is KGHDR and CDR2 is SFDVKD.

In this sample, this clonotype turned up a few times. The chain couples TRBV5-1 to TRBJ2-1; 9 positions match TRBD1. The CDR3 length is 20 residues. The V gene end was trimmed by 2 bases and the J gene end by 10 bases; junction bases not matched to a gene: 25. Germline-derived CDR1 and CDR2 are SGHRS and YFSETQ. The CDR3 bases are TGCGCCAGCAGCTTCATGGGACAGGGAGAGCTACTAACGGGAGTAGGGGAGCAGTTCTTC. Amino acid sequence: CASSFMGQGELLTGVGEQFF.

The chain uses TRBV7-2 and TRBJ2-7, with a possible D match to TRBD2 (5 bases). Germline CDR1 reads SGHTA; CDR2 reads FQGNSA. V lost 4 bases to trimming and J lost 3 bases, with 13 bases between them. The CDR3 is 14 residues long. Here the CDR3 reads CASSSTVGSYEQYF. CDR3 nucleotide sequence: TGTGCCAGCAGCTCGACCGTGGGGAGCTACGAGCAGTACTTC.

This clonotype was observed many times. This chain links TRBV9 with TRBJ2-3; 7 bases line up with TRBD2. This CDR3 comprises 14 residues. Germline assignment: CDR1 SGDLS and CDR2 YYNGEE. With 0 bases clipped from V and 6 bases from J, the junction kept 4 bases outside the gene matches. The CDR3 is CASSVGTSADTQYF. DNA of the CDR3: TGTGCCAGCAGCGTAGGAACTAGCGCCGATACGCAGTATTTT.

The CDR3 protein is CSVVGHSLFTDTQYF. DNA of the CDR3: TGCAGCGTTGTAGGTCACAGCCTTTTCACAGATACGCAGTATTTT. The V and J genes are TRBV29-1 and TRBJ2-3, with unresolved D. V dropped 4 bases and J dropped 2 bases, with 16 bases sitting between them. Germline V lookup: CDR1 SQVTM, CDR2 ANQGSEA. The CDR3 runs 15 residues.

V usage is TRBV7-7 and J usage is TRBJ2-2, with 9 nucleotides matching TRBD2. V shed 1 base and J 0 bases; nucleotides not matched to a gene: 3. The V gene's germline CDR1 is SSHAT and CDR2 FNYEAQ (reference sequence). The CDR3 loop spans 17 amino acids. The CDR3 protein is CASSLEASGANTGELFF. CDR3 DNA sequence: TGTGCCAGCAGCTTAGAGGCTAGCGGGGCGAACACCGGGGAGCTGTTTTTT.

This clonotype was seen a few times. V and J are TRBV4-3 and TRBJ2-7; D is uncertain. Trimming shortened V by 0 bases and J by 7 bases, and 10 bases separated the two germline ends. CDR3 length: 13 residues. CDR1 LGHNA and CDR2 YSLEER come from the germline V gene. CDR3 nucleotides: TGCGCCAGCAGCCAAGATATCCCCTCAGAGCAGTACGTC. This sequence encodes CASSQDIPSEQYV.

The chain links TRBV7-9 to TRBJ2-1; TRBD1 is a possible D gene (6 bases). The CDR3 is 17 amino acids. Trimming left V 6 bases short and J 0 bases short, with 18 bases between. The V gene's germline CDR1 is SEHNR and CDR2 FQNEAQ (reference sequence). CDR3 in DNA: TGTGCCAGCAGACCTTGGACAGCTCCGAGCTCCTACAATGAGCAGTTCTTC. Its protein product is CASRPWTAPSSYNEQFF.

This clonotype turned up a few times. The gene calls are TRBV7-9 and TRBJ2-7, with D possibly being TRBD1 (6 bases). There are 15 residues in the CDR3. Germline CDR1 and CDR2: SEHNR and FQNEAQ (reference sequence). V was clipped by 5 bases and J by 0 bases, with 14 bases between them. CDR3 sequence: CASSPRTTGSYEQYF. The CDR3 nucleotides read TGTGCCAGCAGCCCCAGGACGACAGGCTCCTACGAGCAGTACTTC. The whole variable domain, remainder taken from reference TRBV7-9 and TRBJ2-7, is DTGVSQNPRHKITKRGQNVTFRCDPISEHNRLYWYRQTLGQGPEFLTYFQNEAQLEKSRLLSDRFSAERPKGSFSTLEIQRTEQGDSAMYLCASSPRTTGSYEQYFGPGTRLTVT.

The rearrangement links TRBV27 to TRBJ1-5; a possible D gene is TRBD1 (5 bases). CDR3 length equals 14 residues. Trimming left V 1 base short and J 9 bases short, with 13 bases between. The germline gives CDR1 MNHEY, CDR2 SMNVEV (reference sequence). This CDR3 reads CASSLFGGGWPQHF. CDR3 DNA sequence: TGTGCCAGCAGTTTATTCGGCGGGGGGTGGCCCCAGCATTTT.

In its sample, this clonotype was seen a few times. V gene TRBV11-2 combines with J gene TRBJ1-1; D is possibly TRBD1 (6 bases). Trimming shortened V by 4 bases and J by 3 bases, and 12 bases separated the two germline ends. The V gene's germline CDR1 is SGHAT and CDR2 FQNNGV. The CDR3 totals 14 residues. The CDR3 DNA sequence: TGTGCCAGCAGCTATACAGGGACGGACACTGAAGCTTTCTTT. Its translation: CASSYTGTDTEAFF.

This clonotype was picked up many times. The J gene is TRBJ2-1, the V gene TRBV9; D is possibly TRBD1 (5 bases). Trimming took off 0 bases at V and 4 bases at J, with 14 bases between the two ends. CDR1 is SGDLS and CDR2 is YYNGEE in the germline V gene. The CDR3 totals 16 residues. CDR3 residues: CASSVGQGRTYNEQFF. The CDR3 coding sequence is TGTGCCAGCAGCGTAGGCCAGGGAAGGACGTACAATGAGCAGTTCTTC. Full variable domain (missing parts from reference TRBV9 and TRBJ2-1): DSGVTQTPKHLITATGQRVTLRCSPRSGDLSVYWYQQSLDQGLQFLIQYYNGEERAKGNILERFSAQQFPDLHSELNLSSLELGDSALYFCASSVGQGRTYNEQFFGPGTRLTVL.

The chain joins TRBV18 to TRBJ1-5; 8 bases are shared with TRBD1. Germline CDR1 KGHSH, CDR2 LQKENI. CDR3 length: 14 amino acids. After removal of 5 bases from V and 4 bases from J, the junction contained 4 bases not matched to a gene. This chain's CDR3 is CASSRQGPNQPQHF. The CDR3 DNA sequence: TGTGCCAGCTCAAGACAGGGGCCGAATCAGCCCCAGCATTTT.

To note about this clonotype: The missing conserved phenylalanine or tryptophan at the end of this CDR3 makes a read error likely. The CDR3 is CASSLGHYGYTS. The CDR3 DNA is TGTGCCAGCAGCTTGGGACACTATGGCTACACCTCC. The chain uses TRBV7-2 and TRBJ1-2, with D perhaps matching TRBD1 (5 bases). The CDR3 has 12 amino acids. V was trimmed by 3 bases and J by 3 bases, leaving 5 bases between them. The V gene's germline CDR1 is SGHTA and CDR2 FQGNSA.

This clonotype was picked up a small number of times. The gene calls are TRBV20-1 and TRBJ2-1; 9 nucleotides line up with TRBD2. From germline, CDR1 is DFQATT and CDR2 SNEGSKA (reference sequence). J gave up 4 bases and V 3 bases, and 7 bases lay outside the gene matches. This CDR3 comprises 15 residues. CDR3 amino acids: CSASRGTSSYNEQFF. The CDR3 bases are TGCAGTGCTAGTCGTGGGACTAGCAGTTACAATGAGCAGTTCTTC.

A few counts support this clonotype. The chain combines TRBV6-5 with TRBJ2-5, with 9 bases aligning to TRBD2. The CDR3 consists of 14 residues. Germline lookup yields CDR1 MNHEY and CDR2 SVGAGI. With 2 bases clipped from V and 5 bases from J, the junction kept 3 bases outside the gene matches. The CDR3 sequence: CASSYQGLAETQYF. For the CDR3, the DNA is TGTGCCAGCAGTTACCAGGGACTAGCCGAGACCCAGTACTTC.

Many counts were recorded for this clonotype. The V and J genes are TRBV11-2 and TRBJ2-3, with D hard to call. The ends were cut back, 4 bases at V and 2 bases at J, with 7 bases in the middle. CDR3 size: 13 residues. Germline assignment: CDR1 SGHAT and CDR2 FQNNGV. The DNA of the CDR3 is TGTGCCAGCAGCTCGTACGCCACAGATACGCAGTATTTT. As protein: CASSSYATDTQYF.

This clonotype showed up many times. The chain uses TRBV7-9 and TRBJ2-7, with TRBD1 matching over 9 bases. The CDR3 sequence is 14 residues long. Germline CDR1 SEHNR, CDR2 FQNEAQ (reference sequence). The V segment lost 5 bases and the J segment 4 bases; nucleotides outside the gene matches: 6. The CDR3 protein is CASSKDRGGYEQYV. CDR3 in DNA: TGTGCCAGCAGCAAGGACAGGGGTGGATACGAGCAGTACGTC.

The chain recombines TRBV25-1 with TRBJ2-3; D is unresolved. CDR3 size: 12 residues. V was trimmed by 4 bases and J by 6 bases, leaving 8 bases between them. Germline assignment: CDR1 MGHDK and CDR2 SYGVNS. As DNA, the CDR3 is TGTGCCAGCAGTGCGTACTCCGATACGCAGTATTTT. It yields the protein CASSAYSDTQYF.

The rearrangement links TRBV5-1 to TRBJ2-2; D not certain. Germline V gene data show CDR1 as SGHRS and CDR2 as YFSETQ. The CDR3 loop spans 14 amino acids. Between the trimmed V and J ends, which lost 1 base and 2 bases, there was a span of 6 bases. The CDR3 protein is CASSLSYNTGELFF. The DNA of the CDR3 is TGCGCCAGCAGCTTGTCGTATAACACCGGGGAGCTGTTTTTT.

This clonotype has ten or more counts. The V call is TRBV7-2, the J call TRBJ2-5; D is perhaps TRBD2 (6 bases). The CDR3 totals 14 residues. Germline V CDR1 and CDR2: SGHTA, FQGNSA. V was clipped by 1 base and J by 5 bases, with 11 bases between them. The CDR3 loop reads CASSLGLTRETQYF. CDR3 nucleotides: TGTGCCAGCAGCTTAGGGCTGACTAGGGAGACCCAGTACTTC.

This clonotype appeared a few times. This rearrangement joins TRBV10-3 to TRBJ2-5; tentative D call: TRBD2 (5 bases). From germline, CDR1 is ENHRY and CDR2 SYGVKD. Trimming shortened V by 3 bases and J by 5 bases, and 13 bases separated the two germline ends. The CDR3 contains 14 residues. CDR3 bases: TGTGCCATCAGTGACCCGGGGAGTGGGGAGACCCAGTACTTC. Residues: CAISDPGSGETQYF.

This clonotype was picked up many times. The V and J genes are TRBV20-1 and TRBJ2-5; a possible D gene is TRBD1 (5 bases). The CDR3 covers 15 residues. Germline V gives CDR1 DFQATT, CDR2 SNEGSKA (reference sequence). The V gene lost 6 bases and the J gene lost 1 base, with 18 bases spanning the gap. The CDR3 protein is CSAPLPGRAQETQYF. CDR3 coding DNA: TGCAGTGCCCCCTTACCGGGCAGGGCCCAAGAGACCCAGTACTTC.